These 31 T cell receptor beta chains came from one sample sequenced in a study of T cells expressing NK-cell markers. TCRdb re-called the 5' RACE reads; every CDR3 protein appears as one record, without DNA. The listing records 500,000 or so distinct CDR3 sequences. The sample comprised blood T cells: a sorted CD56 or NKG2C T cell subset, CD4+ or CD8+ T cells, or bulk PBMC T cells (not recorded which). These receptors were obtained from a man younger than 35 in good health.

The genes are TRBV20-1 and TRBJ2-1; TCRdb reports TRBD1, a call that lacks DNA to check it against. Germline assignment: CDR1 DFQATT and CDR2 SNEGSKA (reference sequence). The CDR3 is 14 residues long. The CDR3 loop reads CSPSRRQGSDEQFF.

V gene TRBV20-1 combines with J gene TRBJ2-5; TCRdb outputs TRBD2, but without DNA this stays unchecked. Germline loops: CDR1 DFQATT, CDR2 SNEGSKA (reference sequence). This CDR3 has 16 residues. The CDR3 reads CSARDLASGSGETQYF.

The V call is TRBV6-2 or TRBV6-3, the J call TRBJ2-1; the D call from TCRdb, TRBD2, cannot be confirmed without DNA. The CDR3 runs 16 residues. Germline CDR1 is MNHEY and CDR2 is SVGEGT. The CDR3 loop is CASSYSRTSGRNEQFF.

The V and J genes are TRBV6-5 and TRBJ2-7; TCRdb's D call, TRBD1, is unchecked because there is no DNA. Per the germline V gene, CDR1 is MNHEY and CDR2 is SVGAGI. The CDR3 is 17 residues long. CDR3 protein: CASSLRINRDFAYEQYF.

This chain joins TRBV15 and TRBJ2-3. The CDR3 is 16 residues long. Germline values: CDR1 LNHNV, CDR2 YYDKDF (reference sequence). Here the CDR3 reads CATSRERKVSTDTQYF.

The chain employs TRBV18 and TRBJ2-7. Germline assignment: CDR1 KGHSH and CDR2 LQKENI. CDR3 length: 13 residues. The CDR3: CASSPGNDPRQYF.

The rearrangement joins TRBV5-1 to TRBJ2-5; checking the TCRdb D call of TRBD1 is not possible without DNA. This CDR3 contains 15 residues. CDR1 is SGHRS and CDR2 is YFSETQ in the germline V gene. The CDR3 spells CASSLGTGAQETQYF.

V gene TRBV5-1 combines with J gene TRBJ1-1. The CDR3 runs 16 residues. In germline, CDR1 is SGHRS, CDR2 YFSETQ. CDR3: CASSPVGWATNTEAFF.

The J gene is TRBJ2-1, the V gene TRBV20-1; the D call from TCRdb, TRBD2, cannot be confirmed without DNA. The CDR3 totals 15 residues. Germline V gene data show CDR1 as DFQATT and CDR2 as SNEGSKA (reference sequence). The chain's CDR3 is CSARSAGGFYNEQFF.

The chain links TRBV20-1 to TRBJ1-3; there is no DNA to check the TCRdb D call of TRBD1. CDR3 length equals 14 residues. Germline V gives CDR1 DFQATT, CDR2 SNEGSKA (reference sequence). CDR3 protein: CSARDLEGANTIYF.

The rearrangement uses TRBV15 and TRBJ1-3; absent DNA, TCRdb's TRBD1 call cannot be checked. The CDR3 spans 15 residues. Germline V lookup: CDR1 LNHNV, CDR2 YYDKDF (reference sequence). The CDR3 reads CATSSPGGPGNTIYF.

CDR3: CASSSGRPDSPQHF. The chain combines TRBV7-9 with TRBJ1-5. Looked up from germline, CDR1 is SEHNR and CDR2 is FQNEAQ (reference sequence). CDR3 length: 14 residues.

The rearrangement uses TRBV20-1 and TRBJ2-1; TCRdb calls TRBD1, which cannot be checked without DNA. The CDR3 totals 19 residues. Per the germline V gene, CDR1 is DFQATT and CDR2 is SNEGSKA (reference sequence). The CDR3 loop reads CSAPRTGGRGGRAPGEQFF.

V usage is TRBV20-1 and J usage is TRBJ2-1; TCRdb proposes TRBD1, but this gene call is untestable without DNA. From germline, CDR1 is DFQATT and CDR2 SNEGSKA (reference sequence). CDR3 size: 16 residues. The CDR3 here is CSAPKPGQGSYNEQFF.

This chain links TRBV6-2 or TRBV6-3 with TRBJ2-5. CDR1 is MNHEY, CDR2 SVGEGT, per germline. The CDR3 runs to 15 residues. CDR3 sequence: CASSYVESDQETQYF.

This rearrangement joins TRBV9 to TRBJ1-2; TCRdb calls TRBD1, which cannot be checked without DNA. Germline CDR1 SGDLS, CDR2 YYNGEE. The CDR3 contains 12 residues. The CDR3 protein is CASTFGTGGYTF. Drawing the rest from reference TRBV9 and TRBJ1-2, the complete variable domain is DSGVTQTPKHLITATGQRVTLRCSPRSGDLSVYWYQQSLDQGLQFLIQYYNGEERAKGNILERFSAQQFPDLHSELNLSSLELGDSALYFCASTFGTGGYTFGSGTRLTVV.

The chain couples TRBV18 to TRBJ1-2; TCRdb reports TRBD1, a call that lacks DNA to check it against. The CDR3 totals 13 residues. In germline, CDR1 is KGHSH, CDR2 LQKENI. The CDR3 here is CATKTDKSYGYTF.

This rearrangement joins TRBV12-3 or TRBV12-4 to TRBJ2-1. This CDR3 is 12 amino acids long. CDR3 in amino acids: CASRIIPNEQFF.

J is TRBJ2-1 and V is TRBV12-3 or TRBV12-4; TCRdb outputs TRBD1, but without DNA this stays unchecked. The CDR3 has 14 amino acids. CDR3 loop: CASSGEPRYNEQFF.

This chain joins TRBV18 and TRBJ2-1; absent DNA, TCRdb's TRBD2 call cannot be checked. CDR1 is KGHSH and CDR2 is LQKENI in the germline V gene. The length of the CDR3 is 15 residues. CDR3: CASSQLAGGSNEQFF.

The CDR3 protein is CSVDLAGPLAQYF. The chain joins TRBV29-1 to TRBJ2-3; TCRdb's D call of TRBD2 is untestable without DNA. This CDR3 is 13 amino acids long. From germline, CDR1 is SQVTM and CDR2 ANQGSEA.

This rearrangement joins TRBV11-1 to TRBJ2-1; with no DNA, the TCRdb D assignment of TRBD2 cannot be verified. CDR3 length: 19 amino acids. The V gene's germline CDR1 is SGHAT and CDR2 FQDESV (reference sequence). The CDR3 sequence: CASSFPGLAGGPVDNEQFF.

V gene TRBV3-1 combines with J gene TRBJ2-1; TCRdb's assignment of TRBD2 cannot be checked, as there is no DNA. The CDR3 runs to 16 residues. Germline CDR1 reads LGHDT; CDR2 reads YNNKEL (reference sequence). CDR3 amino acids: CASSQGTSGIGSEQFF.

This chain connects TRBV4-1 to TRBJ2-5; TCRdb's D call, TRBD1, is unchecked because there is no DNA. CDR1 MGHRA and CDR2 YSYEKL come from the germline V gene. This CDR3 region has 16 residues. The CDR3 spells CASSQTDRGDQETQYF.

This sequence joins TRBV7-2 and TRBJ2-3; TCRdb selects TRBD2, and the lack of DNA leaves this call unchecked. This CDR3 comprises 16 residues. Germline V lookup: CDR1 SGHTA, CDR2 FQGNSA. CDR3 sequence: CASSLAPSPFGITQYF.

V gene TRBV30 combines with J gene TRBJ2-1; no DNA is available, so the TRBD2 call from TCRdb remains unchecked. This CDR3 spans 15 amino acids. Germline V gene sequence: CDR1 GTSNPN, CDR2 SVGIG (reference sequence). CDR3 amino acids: CAWSVKAGGINEQFF.

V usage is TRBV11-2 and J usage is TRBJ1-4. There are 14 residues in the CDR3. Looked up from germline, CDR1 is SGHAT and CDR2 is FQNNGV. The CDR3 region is CASSLPDFNEKLFF.

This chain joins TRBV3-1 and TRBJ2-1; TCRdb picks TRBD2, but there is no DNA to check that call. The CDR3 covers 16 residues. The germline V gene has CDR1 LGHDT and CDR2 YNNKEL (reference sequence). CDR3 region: CASSPTTRSLHNEQFF.

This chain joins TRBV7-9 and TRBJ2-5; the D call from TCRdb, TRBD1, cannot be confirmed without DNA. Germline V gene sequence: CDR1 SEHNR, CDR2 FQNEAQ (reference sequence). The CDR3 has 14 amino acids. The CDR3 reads CASSRTGNGETQYF.

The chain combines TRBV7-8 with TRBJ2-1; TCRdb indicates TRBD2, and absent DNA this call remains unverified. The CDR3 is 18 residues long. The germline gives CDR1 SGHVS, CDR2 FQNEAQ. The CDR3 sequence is CASSLTRRLADSYNEQFF.

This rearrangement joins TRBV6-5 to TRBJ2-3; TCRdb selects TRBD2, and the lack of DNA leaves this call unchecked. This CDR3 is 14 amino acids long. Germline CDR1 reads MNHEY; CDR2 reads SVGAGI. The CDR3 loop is CASSLSGTSDTQYF.